The sequence of this TCR beta chain was determined in a study of OX40 agonist ivuxolimab in advanced cancers. About the study: Partial responses were observed in three patients, of whom one had hepatocellular carcinoma and two had cutaneous melanoma.

With respect to this clone: Its antigen is currently unknown.

The junction had 12 bases not matched to a gene; V was cut back by 4 bases and J by 7 bases. Germline CDR1 is MNHEY and CDR2 is SMNVEV (reference sequence). The CDR3 spans 16 residues. Study-level results: Antigen specificity remained undetermined for the expanded peripheral T cells. Some patients who did not respond also had low normalized T-cell clonal expansion.

TCRdb's table, derived via immunoSEQ multiplex PCR, lists solely in-frame clones and lacks some. The table lists approximately 35,000 clones, over 75% of them singletons. This specimen was CD4+ or CD8+ T cells sorted from blood, taken in a trial of the OX40 agonist ivuxolimab. The source is an adult with an advanced solid tumor such as melanoma, head and neck, liver or kidney cancer. The rearrangement links TRBV27 to TRBJ1-2; TRBD1 matches at 10 bases. CDR3 in amino acids: CASSSYTGQGLGGYTF. As DNA, the CDR3 is TGTGCCAGCAGTTCCTATACGGGACAGGGGTTGGGTGGCTACACCTTC.